The 10 T cell receptor beta chains listed next were all sequenced from one sample in a study of blood T cell repertoires in COVID-19. The repertoire was sequenced with immunoSEQ multiplex PCR; TCRdb's copy has only in-frame clones and lacks some. The sample contains 180,000 or so clones, roughly four fifths of which appear only once. What was sequenced was PBMCs or T cells enriched from blood (not recorded which). These receptors all come from a man between 45 and 60 years old who had recovered from COVID-19.

The gene calls are TRBV10-1 and TRBJ2-3; 9 bases agree with TRBD2. Unmatched junction bases numbered 12, after V lost 7 bases and J lost 4 bases. The length of the CDR3 is 16 residues. The germline gives CDR1 WNHNN, CDR2 SYGVQD (reference sequence). The CDR3 protein is CASNEYSGSLSDTQYF. CDR3 in DNA: TGCGCCAGCAATGAATATAGCGGGAGTCTCTCAGATACGCAGTATTTT.

The chain employs TRBV5-1 and TRBJ2-7, with D perhaps matching TRBD2 (5 bases). V lost 1 base and J 3 bases, leaving 17 bases between the germline ends. Per germline, CDR1 SGHRS and CDR2 YFSETQ. The CDR3 extends over 16 amino acids. CDR3 bases: TGCGCCAGCAGCTTGTTGGGATCCGGGAAAATCTACGAGCAGTACTTC. Translation: CASSLLGSGKIYEQYF.

The DNA for the CDR3 is TGTGCCAGCAGCTTAGTGGGACTAGCGGGGATTAGCTCCTACAATGAGCAGTTCTTC. Amino acid sequence: CASSLVGLAGISSYNEQFF. The V gene is TRBV7-2, the J gene TRBJ2-1; 13 bases are a match to TRBD2. Germline V CDR1 and CDR2: SGHTA, FQGNSA. After removal of 1 base from V and 0 bases from J, the junction contained 6 bases not matched to a gene. This CDR3 contains 19 residues.

The chain couples TRBV10-3 to TRBJ2-7; 7 bases are a match to TRBD2. This CDR3 region has 16 residues. Germline V gives CDR1 ENHRY, CDR2 SYGVKD. V gave up 4 bases and J gave up 5 bases; unmatched junction bases: 14. CDR3 loop: CAISVSGDRSSDEQYF. As DNA, the CDR3 is TGTGCCATCAGTGTAAGCGGGGACCGATCTTCAGACGAGCAGTACTTC.

The chain carries TRBV4-1 and TRBJ2-1; TRBD1 matches 7 bases. The CDR3 loop spans 13 amino acids. Trimming cost V 6 bases and J 10 bases; bases outside gene matches: 9. CDR1 and CDR2 from the germline V gene are MGHRA and YSYEKL. This chain's CDR3 is CASRKSGTDEQFF. The CDR3 DNA sequence: TGCGCCAGCAGGAAATCCGGGACAGACGAGCAGTTCTTC.

The rearrangement uses TRBV4-1 and TRBJ2-1; 12 bases are shared with TRBD1. Germline loops: CDR1 MGHRA, CDR2 YSYEKL. The CDR3 has 15 residues. The trim removed 4 bases at V and 8 bases at J, leaving 6 bases unmatched. As DNA, the CDR3 is TGCGCCAGCAGCCTGCCGGGACAGGGGGCAGATGAGCAGTTCTTC. Its translation is CASSLPGQGADEQFF.

The CDR3 DNA reads TGTGCCAGCGGCAGCAGGATGGGAAAACTGTTTTTT. This codes for CASGSRMGKLFF. The rearrangement uses TRBV3-1 (or the pseudogene TRBV3-2) and TRBJ1-4, with D hard to call. CDR1 LGHDT and CDR2 YNNKEL come from the germline V gene (reference sequence). V lost 8 bases and J lost 10, with 14 bases in between. There are 12 residues in the CDR3.

The J gene is TRBJ1-1, the V gene TRBV6-1, with D perhaps TRBD1 (5 bases). Germline CDR1 and CDR2: MNHNS and SASEGT. There are 15 residues in the CDR3. V was trimmed by 3 bases and J by 10 bases, leaving 21 bases between them. Written as DNA, the CDR3 is TGTGCCAGCAGTGAGGGGGGACCCTCCCGCCCTCGAGCTTTCTTT. It codes for CASSEGGPSRPRAFF.

The V call is TRBV10-1, the J call TRBJ2-6; D is possibly TRBD2 (6 bases). Deletions cut 2 bases from V and 7 bases from J, with 9 bases between. The CDR3 sequence is 14 residues long. Germline CDR1 reads WNHNN; CDR2 reads SYGVQD (reference sequence). CDR3 loop: CASSERRAANVLTF. The CDR3 DNA reads as TGCGCCAGCAGTGAGAGGAGGGCAGCCAACGTCCTGACTTTC.

The rearrangement uses TRBV7-8 and TRBJ1-2; 7 bases map to TRBD1. Germline lookup yields CDR1 SGHVS and CDR2 FQNEAQ. V lost 2 bases and J lost 5; bases outside the gene matches: 17. The CDR3 spans 18 residues. The CDR3 coding sequence is TGTGCCAGCAGCTTACGATACTCAGCCGACAGGGAGGTGTATGGCTACACCTTC. This gives the protein CASSLRYSADREVYGYTF. Supplemented by reference TRBV7-8 and TRBJ1-2, the full variable domain reads GAGVSQSPRYKVAKRGQDVALRCDPISGHVSLFWYQQALGQGPEFLTYFQNEAQLDKSGLPSDRFFAERPEGSVSTLKIQRTQQEDSAVYLCASSLRYSADREVYGYTFGSGTRLTVV.